One T cell receptor (beta chain) is described in this entry. The cohort comprised adults aged 18 to 89 years residing in about two dozen US areas. Which cohort a participant joined came from the clinical history participants gave. This record comes from a study of blood T cell repertoires in COVID-19. The wider study: Sample material is recorded as cDNA or gDNA derived from T cells, B-cell-depleted T cells, or PBMCs.

There are 16 residues in the CDR3. V was pared by 2 bases and J by 0 bases, with 10 bases between. The V gene's germline CDR1 is KGHDR and CDR2 SFDVKD. In the authors' workflow: The authors estimated nucleated cell counts from reference gene primer amplification. Repertoires were generated with immunoSEQ multiplex PCR, while TCRdb's copy carries only in-frame clones and drops some. The V and J calls and the clone size are those of that table, but D and trimming were determined from the DNA. The repertoire holds almost 400,000 clones, with 70% to 90% as singletons. The sequenced sample consisted of PBMCs or T cells enriched from blood (not recorded which). The chain recombines TRBV24-1 with TRBJ1-5; the D gene is possibly TRBD1 (6 bases). The sequence derives from a woman in her 30s with acute COVID-19. Here the CDR3 reads CATSDSQGFSNQPQHF. The CDR3 DNA is TGTGCCACCAGTGATTCTCAGGGGTTTAGCAATCAGCCCCAGCATTTT.